The 2 T cell receptor beta chains presented below share a single source sample, sequenced in a study of neurological immune-mediated disorders. Each CDR3 protein gets one entry after TCRdb re-called the 5' RACE reads with MiXCR. The table has 78,000 or so distinct CDR3 sequences, 5% to 6% seen once; the top ten hold approximately 2.2%. Source material: PBMCs. The receptors shown here come from a woman aged 25 to 39 with multiple sclerosis.

This clonotype has at least ten counts. This chain links TRBV20-1 with TRBJ2-1; TRBD2 aligns across 9 bases. Trimming cost V 5 bases and J 0 bases; bases outside gene matches: 2. The CDR3 consists of 14 residues. The V gene's germline CDR1 is DFQATT and CDR2 SNEGSKA (reference sequence). As DNA, the CDR3 is TGCAGTGCTGTTAGCGGGAGCTCCTACAATGAGCAGTTCTTC. Its protein is CSAVSGSSYNEQFF.

The sample holds a few counts of this clonotype. The chain couples TRBV6-1 to TRBJ2-7; no reliable D call. CDR3 length equals 13 residues. Germline CDR1 and CDR2: MNHNS and SASEGT. The germline V and J ends were trimmed by 1 base and 4 bases, with 8 bases remaining between them. Written as DNA, the CDR3 is TGTGCCAGCAGTGAAGTAACAGCTTACGAGCAGTACTTC. This encodes CASSEVTAYEQYF.